The TCR beta chain under discussion was sequenced for a study of regulatory T cells in long-lasting Graves disease listed by TCRdb under 2021. Regarding the complete study: Persistent Graves' disease meant more than 5 years of antithyroid drug treatment with TSH receptor autoantibodies that stayed positive. Peripheral blood TCR sequencing and RNA sequencing compared persistent Graves' disease patients with newly diagnosed Graves' disease patients. The study was registered as a clinical trial and conducted in China. A total of around 35 samples underwent TCR sequencing, from 13 patients with persistent Graves' disease and approximately 20 patients with newly diagnosed Graves' disease. In the clinical cohort, patients with persistent Graves' disease had used antithyroid drugs for an average of around 9.3 years.

Library prep was done by multiplex PCR. Sequencing was carried out with an Illumina HiSeq 4000. To build TCR beta libraries, CDR3 regions were amplified by Arm-PCR using iRepertoire HTBI primers. Before sequencing, the PCR products underwent gel purification. From the authors' description of their analysis: A total of 62 TRBV and some 15 TRBJ segments were identified across samples and were used for gene usage analysis of CDR3 amino acid clonotypes. COPE and FqMerger were used to merge the filtered high-quality paired reads into contigs. BLAST was used to align contigs to the IMGT TRBV, TRBD and TRBJ reference genes, and CDR3 was defined following IMGT. Any clonotype with a frequency above 0.1% was counted as a highly expanded clone. Repertoire diversity was measured by Shannon entropy, and V-J evenness by the Gini coefficient. A clonotype found in more than one individual was treated as public. Starting from the raw public reads, TCRdb applied fastp trimming at Q25, assembled clones with MiXCR and retained in-frame beta chains. Under each unique CDR3 protein, matching rows form one entry showing the most common genes and DNA. TCRdb's processing, not the study's, gives the V and J calls here. The sample table lists 400,000 to 500,000 distinct CDR3 sequences, around 20% of them with a count of one. The leading ten clones occupy approximately 15% of the sample.

Remarks on this clonotype: The antigen this receptor binds is unknown. No much larger clonotype is one base removed from it; base qualities were not supplied.

In the paper's terms, the time point label means: persistent/refractory GD, antithyroid drugs over 5 years with positive TRAb. For both TCR sequencing and RNA sequencing, RNA was extracted from PBMCs using TRIzol. The diagnosis of Graves' disease followed American Thyroid Association guidelines. Patients for the study were recruited at an endocrinology department in Xi'an, China. From each patient, 7.5 to 10 milliliters of peripheral blood was collected into an EDTA anticoagulant tube. PBMCs were isolated by Ficoll Paque Plus density gradient separation without further T cell sorting. An Agilent 2100 Bioanalyzer and agarose gel were used to assess RNA quality, and a NanoDrop 2000 was used to measure RNA concentration. The CDR1 and CDR2 encoded by the germline V gene (reference sequence) are DFQATT and SNEGSKA. For this chain, trimming is 1 base at the V end and 5 bases at the J end, and the number of junction bases without a gene match is 5. The CDR3 has 15 amino acids, counting the end cysteine and phenylalanine. Only the CDR3 portion is preserved as DNA: 45 bases, with reading frame beginning at the first base.

What the research found in general, with its limitations: Only the TCR beta chain was sequenced and analyzed. Patients with persistent disease shared more public clonotypes (approximately 2,500) than newly diagnosed patients did (about 1,000). Compared with newly diagnosed patients, persistent Graves' disease patients had lower TCR Shannon entropy and fewer highly expanded clones, which suggests clonal expansion. Peripheral blood alone was examined, since thyroid tissue, which constituted the primary lesion, could not be accessed. Preferential use of TRBV28, TRBJ1-2 and TRBJ2-5 was observed in persistent disease, whereas TRBV20-1 and TRBJ2-1 were favored in newly diagnosed disease. The authors noted that the small sample size was a limitation that may lower accuracy.

The chain was built from TRBV20-1 and TRBJ2-5, with 12 central nucleotides matching TRBD2. Sequencing used peripheral blood mononuclear cells (PBMCs), obtained when the disease was refractory, from a patient treated with antithyroid drugs. The TCR was taken from a female donor with Graves disease. Here is the DNA: TGCAGTGCTAGAGCGACTAGCGGGAGATGGGAGACCCAGTACTTC. Translated, this is CSARATSGRWETQYF.